This note documents a single T cell receptor (beta chain) sequence. This CDR3 is built from 13 residues. Trimming took off 4 bases at V and 7 bases at J, with 11 bases between the two ends. Germline CDR1 LGHDT, CDR2 YNNKEL (reference sequence). This entry belongs to a study of blood T cell repertoires in COVID-19. Study overall: Sources were T cells, B-cell-depleted T cells, or PBMCs; the material itself was cDNA or gDNA.

Sequencing was performed with immunoSEQ multiplex PCR; in TCRdb, only in-frame clones are kept and a portion is missing. The sample lists more than 300,000 clones; 83% were seen once. Recruitment covered 20 to 25 US areas and drew participants whose ages spanned roughly 18 to 89 years. V gene TRBV3-1 (or the pseudogene TRBV3-2) combines with J gene TRBJ1-3, with D uncertain. This TCR derives from a woman between 45 and 60 years old who had recovered from COVID-19. The specimen sequenced was PBMCs or T cells enriched from blood (not recorded which). CDR3 nucleotides: TGTGCCAGCAGCCTCGAGGGAGGGAACACCATATATTTT. It codes for CASSLEGGNTIYF.